This TCR beta chain was documented in a study of blood T cell repertoires in COVID-19. Study-wide context: There were acute and convalescent COVID-19 samples, and they came from the United States, Italy and Spain. T cells, B-cell-depleted T cells, or PBMCs provided the cDNA or gDNA that served as material.

Germline CDR1 and CDR2: MNHEY and SVGAGI. The CDR3 sequence is 13 residues long. V trimming: 8 bases; J trimming: 2 bases; junction bases outside the gene matches: 4. This clone appeared a single time. Authors' methods: Reference gene primer amplification in the assay estimated nucleated cell counts. Generated by immunoSEQ multiplex PCR, the TCRdb table keeps only in-frame clones and is missing some. V and J calls and clone size are copied from that table; D and trimming were computed from the DNA. This table has about 230,000 clones, more than 65% appearing once. Sequencing was performed on peripheral blood. The chain joins TRBV6-5 to TRBJ2-3; 7 nucleotides agree with TRBD2. The TCR comes from a man in his fifties or sixties with active or convalescent COVID-19. The CDR3 protein is CASLSGATDTQYF. In DNA, the CDR3 is TGTGCCAGCCTCAGCGGGGCCACAGATACGCAGTATTTT.